The entry that follows covers one T cell receptor (beta chain) sequence. Its antigen remains unknown. The CDR3 runs to 14 residues. Germline CDR1 reads LNHDA; CDR2 reads SQIVND (reference sequence). Between the trimmed V and J ends, which lost 5 bases and 2 bases, there was a span of 10 bases. The sample is drawn from a study of beta chain features in type 1 diabetes. Study-wide findings and caveats: TCRB CDR3s were moderately but significantly shorter in Type 1 diabetes patients in all four CD4+ subsets. More deletions and fewer insertions at VDJ junctions were seen in type 1 diabetes patients.

The isolated RNA, all of it, was reverse transcribed, so expressed TCRB transcripts were what got sequenced. Sequencing was performed with immunoSEQ multiplex PCR; in TCRdb, only in-frame clones are kept and a portion is missing. The sample has 350,000 to 450,000 clones, roughly 13% seen once; the top ten hold 0.035% to 0.04%. A single heparinised draw of approximately 0.11 L on average was taken per donor. Via CD45RO/CCR7/CD25/CD127/CD95/CD27, cells of the CD4+ naive, central memory, regulatory and stem cell-like memory subsets were sorted. This sequence was found in a man aged 30-40 years in good health. Sequenced input: naive CD4+ T cells from blood. This chain uses TRBV19 with TRBJ2-1; no clear D gene. The DNA of the CDR3 is TGTGCCAGTAGTGTGAACAAGGCCTACAATGAGCAGTTCTTC. This translates into CASSVNKAYNEQFF.